This is a list of T cell receptor beta chains from one sample in a study of blood T cell repertoires in COVID-19. The table came from immunoSEQ multiplex PCR; TCRdb's copy has only in-frame clones and leaves some out. The top ten hold 2% to 2.5% of the sample, which has under 350,000 clones, 89% seen once. Sequenced material: peripheral blood. All receptors derive from a man aged 45-65 years with acute or convalescent COVID-19. CDR3s include the opening cysteine and the closing phenylalanine or tryptophan. Fields, in order: J gene, clone size, D gene, V gene, CDR3 protein, CDR3 DNA. D genes are given only for firm matches. A clone size is listed for some rows: how often the clone was seen (once, few, many), or a class if it is expanded.

J gene: TRBJ2-7; clone size: NA; D gene: NA; V gene: TRBV5-1; CDR3 protein: CASSLGAGPYPYEQYF; CDR3 DNA: TGCGCCAGCAGTTTGGGGGCAGGTCCATACCCCTACGAGCAGTACTTC
J gene: TRBJ2-2; clone size: once; D gene: NA; V gene: TRBV3-1/TRBV3-2; CDR3 protein: CASSQGGGRRNTGELFF; CDR3 DNA: TGTGCCAGCAGCCAAGGAGGCGGGCGTCGGAACACCGGGGAGCTGTTTTTT
J gene: TRBJ1-4; clone size: NA; D gene: NA; V gene: TRBV9; CDR3 protein: CASSVALGVNEKLFF; CDR3 DNA: TGTGCCAGCAGCGTAGCTTTAGGGGTTAATGAAAAACTGTTTTTT
J gene: TRBJ1-1; clone size: NA; D gene: TRBD1; V gene: TRBV9; CDR3 protein: CASSKGGTANTEAFF; CDR3 DNA: TGTGCCAGCAGCAAAGGGGGGACAGCGAACACTGAAGCTTTCTTT
J gene: TRBJ2-1; clone size: NA; D gene: TRBD1; V gene: TRBV10-2; CDR3 protein: CASMVGGPYNEQFF; CDR3 DNA: TGCGCCAGCATGGTAGGGGGCCCCTACAATGAGCAGTTCTTC
J gene: TRBJ2-1; clone size: NA; D gene: NA; V gene: TRBV14; CDR3 protein: CASSPQEGPGNEQFF; CDR3 DNA: TGTGCCAGCAGCCCGCAGGAGGGGCCCGGGAATGAGCAGTTCTTC
J gene: TRBJ2-5; clone size: NA; D gene: NA; V gene: TRBV7-9; CDR3 protein: CASSPSTGRNQETQYF; CDR3 DNA: TGTGCCAGCAGCCCTTCGACAGGCAGGAACCAAGAGACCCAGTACTTC
J gene: TRBJ1-1; clone size: NA; D gene: NA; V gene: TRBV3-1/TRBV3-2; CDR3 protein: CASSPTRGETEAFF; CDR3 DNA: TGTGCCAGCAGCCCCACCCGGGGGGAGACTGAAGCTTTCTTT
J gene: TRBJ2-1; clone size: NA; D gene: TRBD2; V gene: TRBV2; CDR3 protein: CASSLTSGGAGEQFF; CDR3 DNA: TGTGCCAGCAGTCTGACTAGCGGGGGGGCCGGGGAGCAGTTCTTC
J gene: TRBJ2-7; clone size: NA; D gene: NA; V gene: TRBV9; CDR3 protein: CASSQAQGSEQYF; CDR3 DNA: TGTGCCAGCAGCCAAGCCCAGGGGTCCGAGCAGTACTTC